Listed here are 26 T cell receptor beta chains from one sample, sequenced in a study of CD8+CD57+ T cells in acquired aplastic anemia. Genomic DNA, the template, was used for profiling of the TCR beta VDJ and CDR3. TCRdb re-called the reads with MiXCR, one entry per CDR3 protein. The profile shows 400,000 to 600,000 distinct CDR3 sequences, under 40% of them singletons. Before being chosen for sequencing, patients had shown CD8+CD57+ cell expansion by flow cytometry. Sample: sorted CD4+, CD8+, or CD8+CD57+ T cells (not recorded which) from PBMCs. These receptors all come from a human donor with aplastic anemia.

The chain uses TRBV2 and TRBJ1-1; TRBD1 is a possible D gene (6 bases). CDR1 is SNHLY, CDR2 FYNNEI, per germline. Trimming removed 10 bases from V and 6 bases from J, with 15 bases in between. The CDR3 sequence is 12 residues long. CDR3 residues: CATTGNLAEAFF. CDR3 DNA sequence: TGTGCCACCACAGGGAACTTGGCTGAAGCTTTCTTT.

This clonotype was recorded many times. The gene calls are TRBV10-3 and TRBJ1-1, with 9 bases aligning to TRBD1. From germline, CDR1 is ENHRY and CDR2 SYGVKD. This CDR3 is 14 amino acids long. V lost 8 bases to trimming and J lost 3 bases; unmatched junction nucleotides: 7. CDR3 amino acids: CAIGSRDRDTEAFF. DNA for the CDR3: TGTGCCATCGGTAGCCGGGACAGGGACACTGAAGCTTTCTTT.

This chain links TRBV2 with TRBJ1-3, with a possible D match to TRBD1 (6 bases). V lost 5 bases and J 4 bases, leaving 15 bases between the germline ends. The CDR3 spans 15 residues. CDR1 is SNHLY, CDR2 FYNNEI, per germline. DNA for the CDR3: TGTGCCAGCAGTTTCGCCGGGGGCGTGGGAAACACCATATATTTT. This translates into CASSFAGGVGNTIYF.

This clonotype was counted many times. CDR3 sequence: CAISPNAGTFTDTQYF. CDR3 bases: TGTGCCATCAGTCCGAATGCCGGGACATTCACAGATACGCAGTATTTT. This chain joins TRBV10-3 and TRBJ2-3, with D possibly being TRBD1 (6 bases). Trimming stripped 5 bases from V and 2 bases from J, with 17 bases between. CDR1 is ENHRY and CDR2 is SYGVKD in the germline V gene. The CDR3 length is 16 residues.

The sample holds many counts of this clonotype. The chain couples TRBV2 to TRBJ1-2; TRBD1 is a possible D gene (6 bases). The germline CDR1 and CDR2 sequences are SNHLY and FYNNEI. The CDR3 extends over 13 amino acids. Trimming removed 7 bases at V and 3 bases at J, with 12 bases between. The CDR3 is CASTEQGYYGYTF. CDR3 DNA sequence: TGTGCCAGCACCGAACAGGGCTACTATGGCTACACCTTC.

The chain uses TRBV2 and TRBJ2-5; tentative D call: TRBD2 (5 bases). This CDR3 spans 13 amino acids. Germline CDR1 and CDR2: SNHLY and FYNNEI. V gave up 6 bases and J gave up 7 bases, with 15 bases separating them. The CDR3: CASSQEAGVTQYF. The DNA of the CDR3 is TGTGCCAGCAGCCAAGAGGCCGGGGTGACCCAGTACTTC.

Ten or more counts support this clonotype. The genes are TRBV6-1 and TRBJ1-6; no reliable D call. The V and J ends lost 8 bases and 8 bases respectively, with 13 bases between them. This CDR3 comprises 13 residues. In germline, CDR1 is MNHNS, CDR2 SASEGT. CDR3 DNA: TGTGCCAGCGGCGGACGTCCGGATTCACCCCTCCACTTT. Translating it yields CASGGRPDSPLHF.

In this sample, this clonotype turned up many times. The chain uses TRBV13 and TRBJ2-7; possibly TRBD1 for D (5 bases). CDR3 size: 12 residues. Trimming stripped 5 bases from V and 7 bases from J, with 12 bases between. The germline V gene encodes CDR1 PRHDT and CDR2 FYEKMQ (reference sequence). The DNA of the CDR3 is TGTGCCAGCAGCCGACAGCGAGCGGAGCAGTACTTC. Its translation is CASSRQRAEQYF.

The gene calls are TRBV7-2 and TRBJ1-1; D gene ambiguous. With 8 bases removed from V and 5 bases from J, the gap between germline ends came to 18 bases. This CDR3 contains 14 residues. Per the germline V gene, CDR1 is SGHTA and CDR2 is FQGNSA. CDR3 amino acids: CASSQMEGMTEAFF. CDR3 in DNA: TGTGCCAGCTCCCAAATGGAGGGAATGACTGAAGCTTTCTTT.

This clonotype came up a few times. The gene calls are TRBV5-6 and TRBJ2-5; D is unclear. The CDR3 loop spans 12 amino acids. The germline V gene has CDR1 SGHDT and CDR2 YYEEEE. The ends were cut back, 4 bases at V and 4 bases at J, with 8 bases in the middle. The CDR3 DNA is TGTGCCAGCAGCGCTTATCCAGAGACCCAGTACTTC. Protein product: CASSAYPETQYF. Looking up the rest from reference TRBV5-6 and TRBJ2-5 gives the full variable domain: DAGVTQSPTHLIKTRGQQVTLRCSPKSGHDTVSWYQQALGQGPQFIFQYYEEEERQRGNFPDRFSGHQFPNYSSELNVNALLLGDSALYLCASSAYPETQYFGPGTRLLVL.

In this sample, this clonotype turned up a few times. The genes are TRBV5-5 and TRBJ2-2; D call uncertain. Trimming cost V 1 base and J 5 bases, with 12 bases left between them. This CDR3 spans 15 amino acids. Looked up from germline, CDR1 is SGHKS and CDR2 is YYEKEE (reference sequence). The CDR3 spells CASSLTTLETGELFF. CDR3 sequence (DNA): TGTGCCAGCAGCTTGACTACCTTAGAGACCGGGGAGCTGTTTTTT.

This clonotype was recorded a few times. CDR3 residues: CASNPWGSGGNEQFF. The DNA of the CDR3 is TGTGCCAGCAACCCTTGGGGTAGCGGGGGAAATGAGCAGTTCTTC. The rearrangement links TRBV19 to TRBJ2-1; 9 bases fit TRBD2. Germline V CDR1 and CDR2: LNHDA, SQIVND (reference sequence). The V and J ends lost 9 bases and 7 bases, in that order; junction bases with no gene match: 13. CDR3 length: 15 residues.

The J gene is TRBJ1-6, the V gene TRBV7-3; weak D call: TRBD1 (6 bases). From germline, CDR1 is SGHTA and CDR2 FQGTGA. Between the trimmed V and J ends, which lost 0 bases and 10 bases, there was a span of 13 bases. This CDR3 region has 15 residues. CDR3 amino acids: CASSLTGTGKSPLHF. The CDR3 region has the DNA TGTGCCAGCAGCTTAACGGGTACAGGGAAATCACCCCTCCACTTT.

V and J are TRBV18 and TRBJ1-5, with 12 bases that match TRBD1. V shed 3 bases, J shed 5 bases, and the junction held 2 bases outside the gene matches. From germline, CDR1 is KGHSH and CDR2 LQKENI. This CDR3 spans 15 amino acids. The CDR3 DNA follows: TGTGCCAGCTCACCCGGGACAGGGGGCGATCAGCCCCAGCATTTT. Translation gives CASSPGTGGDQPQHF. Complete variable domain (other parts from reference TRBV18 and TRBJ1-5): NAGVMQNPRHLVRRRGQEARLRCSPMKGHSHVYWYRQLPEEGLKFMVYLQKENIIDESGMPKERFSAEFPKEGPSILRIQQVVRGDSAAYFCASSPGTGGDQPQHFGDGTRLSIL.

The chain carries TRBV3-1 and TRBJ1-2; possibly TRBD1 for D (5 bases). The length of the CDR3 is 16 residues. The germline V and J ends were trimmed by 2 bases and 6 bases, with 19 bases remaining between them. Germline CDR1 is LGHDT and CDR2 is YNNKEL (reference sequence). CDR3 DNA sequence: TGTGCCAGCAGCCAACCGCCCGAAAGGGGTAGACATGGCTACACCTTC. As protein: CASSQPPERGRHGYTF.

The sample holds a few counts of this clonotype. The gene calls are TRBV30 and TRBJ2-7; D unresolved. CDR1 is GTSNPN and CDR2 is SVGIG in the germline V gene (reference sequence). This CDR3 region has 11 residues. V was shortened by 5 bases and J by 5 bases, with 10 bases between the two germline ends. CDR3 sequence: CAWQRSDEQYF. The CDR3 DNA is TGTGCCTGGCAACGGTCTGACGAGCAGTACTTC.

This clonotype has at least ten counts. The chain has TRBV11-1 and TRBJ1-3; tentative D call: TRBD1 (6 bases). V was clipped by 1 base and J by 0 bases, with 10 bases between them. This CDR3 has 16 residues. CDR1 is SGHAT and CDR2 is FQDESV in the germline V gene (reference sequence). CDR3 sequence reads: CASSLDRQDSGNTIYF. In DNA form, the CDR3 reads TGTGCCAGCAGCTTAGACCGACAGGACTCTGGAAACACCATATATTTT.

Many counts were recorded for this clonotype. CDR3 sequence: CASSRDGTSTDTQYF. The CDR3 nucleotides read TGTGCCAGCAGCAGAGATGGGACTAGCACAGATACGCAGTATTTT. The V and J genes are TRBV2 and TRBJ2-3, with D maybe TRBD2 (6 bases). Germline V gene sequence: CDR1 SNHLY, CDR2 FYNNEI. CDR3 length: 15 amino acids. The V end lost 6 bases, the J end lost 0 bases, and 13 bases lay between the germline ends.

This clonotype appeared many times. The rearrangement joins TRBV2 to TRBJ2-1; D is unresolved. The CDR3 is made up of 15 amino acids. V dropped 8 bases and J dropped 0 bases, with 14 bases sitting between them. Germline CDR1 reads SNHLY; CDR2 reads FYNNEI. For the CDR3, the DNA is TGTGCCAGCTCGACGCGGCTGAGCTCCTACAATGAGCAGTTCTTC. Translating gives CASSTRLSSYNEQFF. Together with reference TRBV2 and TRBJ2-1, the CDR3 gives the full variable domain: EPEVTQTPSHQVTQMGQEVILRCVPISNHLYFYWYRQILGQKVEFLVSFYNNEISEKSEIFDDQFSVERPDGSNFTLKIRSTKLEDSAMYFCASSTRLSSYNEQFFGPGTRLTVL.

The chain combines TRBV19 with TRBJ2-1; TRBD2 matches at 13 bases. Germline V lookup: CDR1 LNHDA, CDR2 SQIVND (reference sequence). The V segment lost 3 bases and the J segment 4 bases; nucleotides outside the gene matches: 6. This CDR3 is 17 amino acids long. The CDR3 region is CASSIQLAGGPYNEQFF. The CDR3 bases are TGTGCCAGTAGTATCCAACTAGCGGGAGGGCCGTACAATGAGCAGTTCTTC.

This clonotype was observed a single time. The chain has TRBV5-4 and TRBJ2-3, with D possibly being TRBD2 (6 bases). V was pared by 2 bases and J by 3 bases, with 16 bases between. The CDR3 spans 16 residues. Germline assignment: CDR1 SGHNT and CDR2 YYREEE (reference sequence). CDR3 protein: CASSFDAGMFTDTQYF. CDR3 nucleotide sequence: TGTGCCAGCAGCTTCGACGCGGGAATGTTTACAGATACGCAGTATTTT.

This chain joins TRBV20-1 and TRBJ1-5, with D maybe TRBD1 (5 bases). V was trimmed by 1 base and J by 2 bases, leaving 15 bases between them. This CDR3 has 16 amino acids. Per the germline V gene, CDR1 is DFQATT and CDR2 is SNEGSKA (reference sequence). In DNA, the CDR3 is TGCAGTGCTAGAGGCCCGACAGAGAATGGCAATCAGCCCCAGCATTTT. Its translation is CSARGPTENGNQPQHF.

In nucleotides, the CDR3 is TGTGCCAGCAGTCCTTGGGGCGGGGGGGGAGCTGCAGATACGCAGTATTTT. Translated, it gives CASSPWGGGGAADTQYF. The J gene is TRBJ2-3, the V gene TRBV12-3 or TRBV12-4, with 9 bases that match TRBD2. With 5 bases clipped from V and 4 bases from J, the junction kept 13 bases outside the gene matches. This CDR3 contains 17 residues.

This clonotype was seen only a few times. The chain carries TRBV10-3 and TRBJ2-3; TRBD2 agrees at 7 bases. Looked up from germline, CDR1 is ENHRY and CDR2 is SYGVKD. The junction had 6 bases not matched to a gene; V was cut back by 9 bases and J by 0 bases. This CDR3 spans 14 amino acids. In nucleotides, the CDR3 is TGTGCCATTTCCAGCGGGGCAAGCACAGATACGCAGTATTTT. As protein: CAISSGASTDTQYF.

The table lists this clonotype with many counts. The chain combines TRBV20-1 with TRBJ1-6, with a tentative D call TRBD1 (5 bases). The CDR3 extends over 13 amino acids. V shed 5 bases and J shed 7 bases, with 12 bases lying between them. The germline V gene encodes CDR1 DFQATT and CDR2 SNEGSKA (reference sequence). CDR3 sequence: CSAGRDENSPLHF. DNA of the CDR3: TGCAGTGCTGGCCGGGACGAAAATTCACCCCTCCACTTT.

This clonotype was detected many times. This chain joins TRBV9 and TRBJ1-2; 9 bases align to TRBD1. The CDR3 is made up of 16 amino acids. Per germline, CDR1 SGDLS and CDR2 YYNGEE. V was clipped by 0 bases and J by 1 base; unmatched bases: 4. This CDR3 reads CASSVDLGQGNYGYTF. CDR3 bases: TGTGCCAGCAGCGTAGACCTGGGACAGGGTAACTATGGCTACACCTTC.